What follows are 6 T cell receptor beta chains derived from one specimen sequenced in a study of shared clonotypes between healthy human individuals. CD45RO-negative cells were positively selected for CCR7, leaving out terminally differentiated effector memory CD45RA+ cells. The repertoire was sequenced with immunoSEQ multiplex PCR; TCRdb's copy has only in-frame clones and lacks some. The sample has fewer than 1 million clones, approximately 97% seen once; the top ten hold less than 0.25%. Sequenced input: naive CD8+ T cells sorted from blood. Every receptor here comes from a young man in good health.

V gene TRBV9 combines with J gene TRBJ1-3; tentatively, D is TRBD1 (5 bases). This CDR3 has 16 residues. V was clipped by 3 bases and J by 2 bases, with 15 bases between them. Germline lookup yields CDR1 SGDLS and CDR2 YYNGEE. The CDR3 loop reads CASSAQGEDPGNTIYF. CDR3 coding DNA: TGTGCCAGCAGCGCCCAAGGGGAAGACCCTGGAAACACCATATATTTT. Full variable domain (outside the CDR3, taken from reference TRBV9 and TRBJ1-3): DSGVTQTPKHLITATGQRVTLRCSPRSGDLSVYWYQQSLDQGLQFLIQYYNGEERAKGNILERFSAQQFPDLHSELNLSSLELGDSALYFCASSAQGEDPGNTIYFGEGSWLTVV.

This chain links TRBV29-1 with TRBJ2-6; a possible D gene is TRBD1 (5 bases). Germline V gene sequence: CDR1 SQVTM, CDR2 ANQGSEA. The germline V and J ends were trimmed by 5 bases and 2 bases, with 10 bases remaining between them. CDR3 size: 14 residues. Written as DNA, the CDR3 is TGCAGCGTTATTACAGGAACTGGGGCCAACGTCCTGACTTTC. This translates into CSVITGTGANVLTF.

V gene TRBV27 combines with J gene TRBJ1-1; no firm D call. The V gene's germline CDR1 is MNHEY and CDR2 SMNVEV (reference sequence). The V end lost 10 bases, the J end lost 5 bases, and 14 bases lay between the germline ends. The CDR3 extends over 12 amino acids. CDR3 in amino acids: CATMTTPTEAFF. In DNA form, the CDR3 reads TGTGCCACCATGACAACCCCAACTGAAGCTTTCTTT.

V is TRBV9 and J is TRBJ1-1; D is ambiguous. CDR1 SGDLS and CDR2 YYNGEE come from the germline V gene. Between the trimmed V and J ends, which lost 4 bases and 10 bases, there was a span of 11 bases. The CDR3 totals 11 residues. CDR3 DNA sequence: TGTGCCAGCAGCCCCCATACGGGAGCTTTCTTT. Amino acid sequence: CASSPHTGAFF.

This clone was counted once. This sequence joins TRBV7-9 and TRBJ2-7, with TRBD1 matching over 8 bases. The length of the CDR3 is 15 residues. Germline trimming cut 5 bases from V and 6 bases from J; bases unmatched to any gene: 12. Germline loops: CDR1 SEHNR, CDR2 FQNEAQ (reference sequence). DNA for the CDR3: TGTGCCAGCAGCGGCGACCGGGACAGGCCTAGCGAGCAGTACTTC. Its protein product is CASSGDRDRPSEQYF.

This rearrangement joins TRBV9 to TRBJ2-7; 8 bases agree with TRBD2. CDR3 length equals 14 residues. J was trimmed by 3 bases and V by 4 bases; bases with no gene match: 6. The germline CDR1 and CDR2 sequences are SGDLS and YYNGEE. The CDR3 sequence is CASSPGGLGYEQYF. The DNA of the CDR3 is TGTGCCAGCAGCCCGGGAGGGCTAGGCTACGAGCAGTACTTC.